This entry features one T cell receptor beta chain sequence. Its antigen is not known. The data belong to a study of identical twins. Study outcomes and limitations: Insertions were reduced in abundant cord blood beta clonotypes but not in memory repertoires. One should note that invariant MAIT and iNKT cells could partly confound zero-insertion analyses.

MiXCR, run by TCRdb on the 5' RACE reads, gives a single entry per CDR3 protein. The sample carries 450,000 to 500,000 distinct CDR3 sequences, more than 13% recorded once. Donors were all healthy Caucasians. Germline CDR1 and CDR2: KGHSH and LQKENI. Trimming removed 0 bases at V and 3 bases at J, with 15 bases between. The CDR3 has 16 residues. In addition, the sample was reused for a study of yellow fever vaccine responses in identical twins.

This rearrangement joins TRBV18 to TRBJ2-7; D unresolved. Specimen: CD4+ T cells sorted from blood. This receptor was obtained from a woman in her late teens or twenties in good health. The CDR3 sequence is CASSPPRRTPNYEQYF. The DNA of the CDR3 is TGTGCCAGCTCACCACCGAGACGGACCCCTAACTACGAGCAGTACTTC.